This T cell receptor beta chain was captured by sequencing in a study of beta chain features in type 1 diabetes. Every single donor gave one heparinised blood draw, and these averaged about 116 mL. Germline V gives CDR1 GTSNPN, CDR2 SVGIG (reference sequence). The CDR3 extends over 15 amino acids. The V gene end was trimmed by 2 bases and the J gene end by 5 bases; junction bases not matched to a gene: 7. Expressed TCRB transcripts were sequenced after all isolated RNA was converted to cDNA. Some clones are missing from TCRdb's copy, which holds only in-frame ones; the method was immunoSEQ multiplex PCR. The profile shows about 220,000 clones, approximately 10% of them singletons.

V and J are TRBV30 and TRBJ2-1, with 9 nucleotides matching TRBD2. Sequenced: central memory CD4+ T cells from blood. The sequence was obtained from a man aged 18-30 years in good health. As DNA, the CDR3 is TGTGCCTGGAGTCAGGCTAGCGGGGTACACAATGAGCAGTTCTTC. This gives the protein CAWSQASGVHNEQFF.